This TCR beta chain is drawn from a study of Graves' ophthalmopathy and Graves' hyperthyroidism (dated by TCRdb to 2016 to 2019). About the full investigation: Peripheral blood was collected before any treatment was given, at the time of initial diagnosis. To tell Graves' ophthalmopathy apart from Graves' hyperthyroidism, and to predict which patients would progress to ophthalmopathy, the study relied on TCR beta repertoire signatures. In total, approximately 130 blood samples were TCR-sequenced: roughly 45 ophthalmopathy, some 75 hyperthyroidism and about 17 hyperthyroidism-to-ophthalmopathy patients. A discovery set of 95 to 100 patients (43 ophthalmopathy, 55 to 65 stable hyperthyroidism) was enrolled to explore V-J signatures distinguishing ophthalmopathy from hyperthyroidism. In about six hyperthyroidism patients, the T-cell repertoire of thyroid tissue was compared with the T-cell repertoire of blood. Following sample collection, hyperthyroidism patients were given methimazole at a starting dose of 30 mg daily, and ophthalmopathy patients were given high-dose intravenous methylprednisolone. The independent validation cohort included roughly 19 hyperthyroidism patients plus 17 patients who later progressed from hyperthyroidism to ophthalmopathy.

For repertoire sequencing, TCR beta CDR3 regions were amplified from RNA transcripts. HTBI primers and the Qiagen OneStep RT-PCR kit were used in a first-round RT-PCR, which was followed by a second-round multiplex PCR, size selection and purification. Sequencing of the libraries was carried out on an Illumina HiSeq2000 in paired-end mode with 100 bp reads. Concerning the study's data processing: SOAPnuke was used to process the reads, throwing out any read that had adapters, had uncalled bases, had a mean Phred below 15, or lacked an exact constant-primer or identifier match. COPE v1.2.5 was used to merge high-quality paired reads. Each unique nucleotide sequence was defined as a clonotype, and clonotypes were aligned to IMGT TRB V, D and J references with MiTCR v1.1. The analysis was limited to V-J combinations with a frequency above 0.0001, which together covered approximately 99% of repertoires. For each V-J combination, a TCR clonal expansion and chaos score was defined as the ratio of F50 clonal expansion to chaos observed in the TCRdist matrix. Welch's t-statistics and random forest were used to reduce features to over ten V-J combinations, which were fed into a naive Bayes classifier. The similarity between thyroid and blood repertoires was quantified using the Morisita-Horn index. Using fastp trimming at Q25 and MiXCR clonotype assembly, TCRdb reanalyzed the public sequencing data and kept in-frame beta chains. Entries that share a CDR3 protein sequence are merged under the most common genes and DNA. V and J calls and clone size were set by TCRdb, not the authors. This sample gives 400,000 or so distinct CDR3 sequences in total; about a sixth of them show up just once. Roughly 2.6% of the sample goes to the ten largest clones.

Hyperthyroidism was defined as stable when no progression to ophthalmopathy occurred within 18 months of follow-up. Patients with hyperthyroidism were aged 18 to 65 years, had been newly diagnosed, and had a disease duration of less than 2 months. Patients with other autoimmune diseases, uncontrolled infections, pregnancy or lactation were excluded from the study. Diagnosis relied on clinical symptoms, serum thyroxine, TRAb, thyroid ultrasound and orbital computed tomography. Ficoll-Paque density gradient centrifugation was used to isolate PBMCs from approximately 10 ml of fresh peripheral blood. Trizol reagent was used to extract the total RNA, and its quality was then checked on an Agilent 2100 Bioanalyzer. This clonotype was counted many times. The antigen it recognizes is unknown. Per-base quality was not reported, and no clone a single base away is much larger than it. Including cysteine and phenylalanine, the CDR3 has 18 amino acids. The DNA shown is the 54-base CDR3, in frame from base 1. CDR1 and CDR2 (MNHEY, SVGEGT) derive from the germline V gene. After removal of 5 bases from V and 4 bases from J, the junction retains 16 bases not matched to a gene.

Here is what the overall study found, with its caveats: No statistical method was used to predetermine the sample size, and group allocation was not hidden from the investigators. In validation, the model predicted ophthalmopathy progression with nearly 71% sensitivity and approximately 75% specificity; fewer than 15 predicted patients were CT-confirmed with GO in a median of approximately six months. In cross-validation, the 13-signature model distinguished ophthalmopathy from stable hyperthyroidism with around 90% sensitivity and roughly 81% specificity, while in the test set the corresponding values were roughly 80% and 75%. Among expanded thyroid clonotypes with frequency above 0.001, most also showed up in blood, which suggests that blood repertoires may reflect the thyroid immune response.

This TCR derives from an adult woman with stable Graves' hyperthyroidism. The sequence links TRBV6-2 or TRBV6-3 to TRBJ2-2, with 7 bases aligning to TRBD2. The sequencing input was peripheral blood. The CDR3 region has the sequence CASSPERFREAFTGELFF. The sequenced DNA is TGTGCCAGCAGTCCCGAGCGCTTCCGGGAGGCCTTCACCGGGGAGCTGTTTTTT.